Below are 17 T cell receptor beta chains sequenced from a single sample in a study of vaccination and CD4 T cells after COVID-19. Documented treatment: roughly ten-day PBMC culture with coronavirus spike peptide pools or control peptides (ViraFEST assay). The Oncomine TCR Beta short-read assay generated sequence data from the DNA of cultured CD4+ T cells. From the PCR reads, TCRdb called clonotypes with MiXCR, one entry per CDR3 protein. The sample records more than 12,000 distinct CDR3 sequences, about 35% being singletons. Antigens of these TCRs are unknown. Sequences were obtained from cultured CD4+ T cells from blood. The receptors here all came from a human donor with COVID-19.

This clonotype was detected only a few times. The chain has TRBV7-8 and TRBJ2-2; no clear D gene. The CDR3 is 14 residues long. Germline CDR1 is SGHVS and CDR2 is FQNEAQ. The ends were cut back, 0 bases at V and 7 bases at J, with 9 bases in the middle. This CDR3 reads CASSLAPPGGELFF. The DNA for the CDR3 is TGTGCCAGCAGCTTAGCACCACCGGGCGGGGAGCTGTTTTTT.

This clonotype has more than one count but fewer than ten. Written as DNA, the CDR3 is TGTGCCAGCAGAACCTTAGCGGGGGCTTTCACCGGGGAGCTGTTTTTT. Its protein product is CASRTLAGAFTGELFF. This chain joins TRBV27 and TRBJ2-2, with 9 bases fitting TRBD2. CDR3 length: 16 residues. In germline, CDR1 is MNHEY, CDR2 SMNVEV (reference sequence). V dropped 6 bases and J dropped 4; count of bases not matched to a gene: 9.

CDR3 sequence (DNA): TGCGCCAGCAGCTTGCGGGGGGTGCGCACAGATACGCAGTATTTT. It yields the protein CASSLRGVRTDTQYF. The chain carries TRBV5-1 and TRBJ2-3, with 7 positions matching TRBD2. This CDR3 region has 15 residues. The ends lost 1 base at V and 1 base at J; junction bases unmatched: 3. Germline CDR1 SGHRS, CDR2 YFSETQ.

This sequence joins TRBV11-2 and TRBJ2-5, with D maybe TRBD1 (6 bases). Germline-derived CDR1 and CDR2 are SGHAT and FQNNGV. V dropped 5 bases and J dropped 6 bases, with 16 bases sitting between them. This CDR3 spans 14 amino acids. CDR3 sequence (DNA): TGTGCCAGCAGCAATATCGACAGGCCCCAGACCCAGTACTTC. This codes for CASSNIDRPQTQYF.

This chain uses TRBV20-1 with TRBJ2-2; 8 bases are shared with TRBD2. Germline loops: CDR1 DFQATT, CDR2 SNEGSKA (reference sequence). Trimming removed 0 bases from V and 6 bases from J; junction bases left unmatched: 9. The CDR3 runs 16 residues. DNA for the CDR3: TGCAGTGCTAGAGATCCCAGCGGGGGTATCTCCGGGGAGCTGTTTTTT. Protein: CSARDPSGGISGELFF.

There are a few counts of this clonotype. V usage is TRBV7-2 and J usage is TRBJ1-1, with a tentative D call TRBD1 (6 bases). The CDR3 runs to 16 residues. Germline loops: CDR1 SGHTA, CDR2 FQGNSA. Trimming cost V 5 bases and J 5 bases, with 21 bases left between them. CDR3 coding DNA: TGTGCCAGCAGCCAACAAAGGGGGGTCAGGCGAACTGAAGCTTTCTTT. This gives the protein CASSQQRGVRRTEAFF.

This clonotype was observed a handful of times. This chain uses TRBV20-1 with TRBJ2-5; possibly TRBD2 for D (7 bases). V lost 3 bases and J lost 3, with 14 bases in between. Per the germline V gene, CDR1 is DFQATT and CDR2 is SNEGSKA (reference sequence). The CDR3 runs to 14 residues. CDR3 coding DNA: TGCAGTGCTAGGGTACAGGGAGGGAAAGAGACCCAGTACTTC. This translates into CSARVQGGKETQYF.

The chain recombines TRBV28 with TRBJ2-6; D is unresolved. Germline assignment: CDR1 MDHEN and CDR2 SYDVKM. The ends were cut back, 9 bases at V and 2 bases at J, with 5 bases in the middle. This CDR3 comprises 12 residues. The CDR3 protein is CASVTGANVLTF. As DNA, the CDR3 is TGTGCCAGTGTTACTGGGGCCAACGTCCTGACTTTC.

The J gene is TRBJ1-3, the V gene TRBV27; a possible D gene is TRBD1 (5 bases). CDR1 is MNHEY and CDR2 is SMNVEV in the germline V gene (reference sequence). This CDR3 spans 9 amino acids. V lost 8 bases and J lost 15, with 11 bases in between. The CDR3 region is CASGTLGYF. The CDR3, as DNA: TGTGCCAGCGGGACCCTAGGATATTTT.

The chain uses TRBV7-9 and TRBJ2-2; TRBD2 matches 7 bases. Germline V gene data show CDR1 as SEHNR and CDR2 as FQNEAQ (reference sequence). The CDR3 spans 15 residues. J lost 3 bases, V lost 2 bases, and 3 bases had no gene match. CDR3 region: CASSLIRGDTGELFF. DNA for the CDR3: TGTGCCAGCAGCTTAATCCGGGGGGACACCGGGGAGCTGTTTTTT.

The chain links TRBV7-8 to TRBJ1-1; TRBD1 might be the D (5 bases). The CDR3 is made up of 15 amino acids. Trimming left V 5 bases short and J 4 bases short, with 17 bases between. Germline V gives CDR1 SGHVS, CDR2 FQNEAQ. The DNA of the CDR3 is TGTGCCAGCAGCCCCATTTCCAGGGATCCCACTGAAGCTTTCTTT. Amino acid sequence: CASSPISRDPTEAFF.

V and J are TRBV27 and TRBJ1-1; no clear D. Per the germline V gene, CDR1 is MNHEY and CDR2 is SMNVEV (reference sequence). This CDR3 has 14 residues. V was pared by 5 bases and J by 5 bases, with 15 bases between. CDR3 in DNA: TGTGCCAGCAGTCCCTTCGGAGAATGGACTGAAGCTTTCTTT. This translates into CASSPFGEWTEAFF.

This clonotype was found a few times. J is TRBJ1-5 and V is TRBV28; 10 positions agree with TRBD1. The CDR3 spans 16 residues. The ends lost 7 bases at V and 7 bases at J; junction bases unmatched: 13. The germline V gene encodes CDR1 MDHEN and CDR2 SYDVKM. For the CDR3, the DNA is TGTGCCAGCACCTCACCGGGACAGGGGACTATCCAGCCCCAGCATTTT. This translates into CASTSPGQGTIQPQHF.

This chain connects TRBV6-1 to TRBJ2-7; D is uncertain. The CDR3 runs to 14 residues. Looked up from germline, CDR1 is MNHNS and CDR2 is SASEGT. V was trimmed by 4 bases and J by 3 bases, leaving 13 bases between them. The CDR3 sequence is CASSASDFSYEQYF. The CDR3 nucleotides are TGTGCCAGCAGTGCCTCCGACTTTAGCTACGAGCAGTACTTC.

The J gene is TRBJ1-4, the V gene TRBV20-1; D unclear. CDR1 and CDR2 from the germline V gene are DFQATT and SNEGSKA (reference sequence). The CDR3 sequence is 14 residues long. Trimming left V 0 bases short and J 7 bases short, with 12 bases between. As DNA, the CDR3 is TGCAGTGCTAGAGATCGGGTGGGTGCTGAAAAACTGTTTTTT. This translates into CSARDRVGAEKLFF.

The chain links TRBV19 to TRBJ2-7, with TRBD2 matching over 7 bases. The length of the CDR3 is 15 residues. Germline-derived CDR1 and CDR2 are LNHDA and SQIVND (reference sequence). V shed 6 bases and J 0 bases; nucleotides not matched to a gene: 8. The CDR3 here is CASRVTPGGSYEQYF. The CDR3, as DNA: TGTGCCAGTAGGGTCACACCGGGGGGCTCCTACGAGCAGTACTTC.

This clonotype was counted only a few times. The V call is TRBV7-9, the J call TRBJ1-4; D is possibly TRBD1 (5 bases). The length of the CDR3 is 14 residues. CDR1 and CDR2 (germline): SEHNR, FQNEAQ (reference sequence). V was pared by 1 base and J by 4 bases, with 7 bases between. The CDR3, as DNA: TGTGCCAGCAGCTTAGGGGGGAGTAATGAAAAACTGTTTTTT. It codes for CASSLGGSNEKLFF.